The clone carrying this TCR beta chain was counted only a few times. Its antigen is currently unknown. Using unique molecular identifiers, the investigators prepared the TCRbeta library. TCRdb passed the PCR reads through MiXCR, listing each CDR3 protein once. The sample shows some 140,000 distinct CDR3 sequences, about 9.5% of them seen only once. The sample comes from a study of T-cell reconstitution after alpha-beta-depleted transplantation in children. General study results and limits: Some patients owed their high day-60 TCRbeta diversity to surviving recipient T cells and thymic progenitors. The main origin of T-cell counts and diversity one year after transplant was newly produced T cells. After transplant, at about two months, alpha-beta T cells were reportedly derived from several hundred expanded graft clones.

This CDR3 has 15 amino acids. V gave up 3 bases and J gave up 4 bases, with 15 bases separating them. The receptor comes from a girl under three years old who had a stem cell transplant for combined immunodeficiency, so the T cells may come from the graft donor. Sequencing was performed on PBMCs, mostly from graft donor cells, taken 180 days after TCRalphabeta/CD19-depleted stem cell transplant. This chain uses TRBV12-3 or TRBV12-4 with TRBJ1-2; D is unresolved. The CDR3 region is CASSFSQSPRYGYTF. The CDR3, as DNA: TGTGCCAGCAGTTTCAGTCAGTCCCCACGCTATGGCTACACCTTC.